This TCR beta chain was identified during a study of blood T cell repertoires in COVID-19. About the research overall: The analysed material was cDNA or gDNA that came from T cells, B-cell-depleted T cells, or PBMCs.

Researchers sorted participants into cohorts using their self-reported clinical history. The table came from immunoSEQ multiplex PCR; TCRdb's copy has only in-frame clones and leaves some out. Of some 200,000 clones listed, roughly 89% are singletons. Germline V gene lookup returns CDR1 LGHDT and CDR2 YNNKEL (reference sequence). The CDR3 length is 14 residues. The J segment lost 7 bases and the V segment lost 1 base, leaving 3 bases of the junction unmatched. The chain uses TRBV3-1 (or the pseudogene TRBV3-2) and TRBJ2-1, with TRBD2 identical over 8 bases. The TCR was taken from a woman in her thirties or forties with acute COVID-19. Material: PBMCs or T cells enriched from blood (not recorded which). CDR3 sequence reads: CASSQGRGGNEQFF. The CDR3 coding sequence is TGTGCCAGCAGCCAAGGTCGGGGGGGGAATGAGCAGTTCTTC.